This T cell receptor beta chain was documented in a study of T cells after yellow fever vaccination. Findings and limits, study-wide: The CD4 compartment and the CD8 compartment contained a small share of clonotypes in common.

TCRdb reprocessed the 5' RACE reads with MiXCR, giving one entry per CDR3 protein. The sample shows hundreds of thousands of distinct CDR3 sequences, around 21% of them seen only once. This clonotype was detected a few times. As yet, its antigen is unknown. This CDR3 region has 16 residues. V was cut by 4 bases and J by 9 bases, with 23 bases left in between. CDR1 and CDR2 from the germline V gene are SGHDT and YYEEEE. The sequencing here drew on PBMCs, taken 15 days after the yellow fever booster vaccination. The chain couples TRBV5-6 to TRBJ2-1; possible D gene TRBD1, 6 bases. The clonotype comes from a man younger than 45 who received the YFV17D yellow fever vaccine. DNA for the CDR3: TGTGCCAGCAGCGAACAGGGAATCCCAAGGATTTCTGAGCAGTTCTTC. Its translation: CASSEQGIPRISEQFF.